This entry concerns a single TCR beta chain. Its specificity is not known. Assay used: immunoSEQ multiplex PCR; TCRdb lists only in-frame clones, some missing. The sample has more than 200,000 clones, 90% seen once. The donors belonged to the roughly 110-subject validation cohort, separate from the roughly 700-subject first cohort. This specimen belongs to a study of cytomegalovirus exposure and HLA in healthy donors. In the study overall: It was reported in a later analysis that the 120 validation repertoires used the same platform as the roughly 670 first-cohort repertoires.

Regarding the study as a whole: In vitro confirmation showed a few CMV-associated chains to be CMV antigen specific. Cytomegalovirus-associated TCR beta chains were listed, numbering 150 to 200.

This CDR3 is 15 amino acids long. Germline assignment: CDR1 GTSNPN and CDR2 SVGIG (reference sequence). V dropped 0 bases and J dropped 5 bases, with 16 bases sitting between them. Sequenced material: PBMCs. This clonotype originated in a woman aged 30 to 39 in good health and CMV-seronegative. The chain recombines TRBV30 with TRBJ1-1; D not resolved. CDR3 loop: CAWSVSARSETEAFF. CDR3 DNA sequence: TGTGCCTGGAGTGTAAGTGCCCGGTCTGAGACTGAAGCTTTCTTT.